These T cell receptor beta chains were read from a single sample in a study of cytomegalovirus exposure and HLA in healthy donors. Generated by immunoSEQ multiplex PCR, the TCRdb table keeps only in-frame clones and is missing some. The sample totals 100,000 to 150,000 clones. Source material: PBMCs. The receptors stem from a middle-aged woman in good health and CMV-seronegative. The CDR3 runs from the conserved cysteine through the conserved F or W. A D gene is named only where the DNA matches it firmly.

j_gene	d_gene	v_gene	CDR3aa	CDR3nt
TRBJ1-1	NA	TRBV2	CASSAQGMNTEAFF	TGTGCCAGCAGCGCTCAGGGGATGAACACTGAAGCTTTCTTT
TRBJ1-5	NA	TRBV19	CASMRGFNQPQHF	TGTGCCAGTATGAGAGGGTTTAATCAGCCCCAGCATTTT
TRBJ2-2	NA	TRBV18	CASSPPRGTGELFF	TGTGCCAGCTCACCACCTAGGGGCACCGGGGAGCTGTTTTTT
TRBJ1-1	NA	TRBV6-5	CASRLTHGTEAFF	TGTGCCAGCAGACTAACCCATGGTACTGAAGCTTTCTTT
TRBJ1-2	TRBD1	TRBV4-1	CASSQGNRGLYGYTF	TGCGCCAGCAGCCAAGGGAACAGGGGGCTTTATGGCTACACCTTC
TRBJ2-5	TRBD2	TRBV4-2	CASSQVATSGAQETQYF	TGTGCCAGCAGCCAAGTAGCGACTAGCGGGGCTCAAGAGACCCAGTACTTC
TRBJ2-3	NA	TRBV27	CASSPRVIESSDTQYF	TGTGCCAGCAGTCCTCGGGTGATCGAATCCTCAGATACGCAGTATTTT
TRBJ1-5	NA	TRBV4-1	CASSQDRSGQSNQPQHF	TGCGCCAGCAGCCAAGATAGGTCAGGACAGAGCAATCAGCCCCAGCATTTT
TRBJ1-2	NA	TRBV28	CASSFPSRTENYGYTF	TGTGCCAGCAGTTTCCCTTCCCGGACAGAGAACTATGGCTACACCTTC
TRBJ2-5	NA	TRBV5-4	CASSLLTGVGETQYF	TGTGCCAGCAGCTTACTGACAGGCGTCGGGGAGACCCAGTACTTC
TRBJ2-1	NA	TRBV5-6	CASSRVRNEQFF	TGTGCCAGCAGCCGCGTGAGGAATGAGCAGTTCTTC
TRBJ1-4	TRBD1	TRBV7-9	CASSSGDRGEKLFF	TGTGCCAGCAGCTCCGGGGACAGGGGTGAAAAACTGTTTTTT
TRBJ1-2	NA	TRBV9	CASSVGQFYGYTF	TGTGCCAGCAGCGTAGGACAGTTCTATGGCTACACCTTC
TRBJ1-2	NA	TRBV28	CASTLRSLYGYTF	TGTGCCAGCACCCTGAGATCACTCTATGGCTACACCTTC
TRBJ2-6	NA	TRBV9	CASSEKGDGANVLTF	TGTGCCAGCAGCGAAAAGGGGGATGGGGCCAACGTCCTGACTTTC
TRBJ2-7	NA	TRBV18	CASSPRPDRYVEQYF	TGTGCCAGCTCACCGCGTCCGGACAGATACGTTGAGCAGTACTTC
TRBJ1-6	NA	TRBV7-2	CASSQYRDSPLHF	TGTGCCAGCAGCCAGTACAGGGATTCACCCCTCCACTTT
TRBJ2-6	NA	TRBV14	CASSHRGTGANVLTF	TGTGCCAGCAGCCACAGGGGTACTGGGGCCAACGTCCTGACTTTC
TRBJ1-2	TRBD1	TRBV7-9	CASSVGQNYGYTF	TGTGCCAGCAGCGTGGGACAGAACTATGGCTACACCTTC
TRBJ1-6	TRBD1	TRBV13	CASSLSGQGASPLHF	TGTGCCAGCAGCTTGTCGGGACAGGGGGCTTCACCCCTCCACTTT
TRBJ2-7	NA	TRBV6-1	CATRGGQIYEQYF	TGTGCCACCAGAGGCGGACAGATCTACGAGCAGTACTTC
TRBJ1-1	TRBD1	TRBV7-2	CASSRDRLETEAFF	TGTGCCAGCAGCAGGGACAGGTTGGAAACTGAAGCTTTCTTT
TRBJ1-5	TRBD1	TRBV27	CASSKGQGLSNQPQHF	TGTGCCAGCAGTAAGGGACAGGGGCTTAGCAATCAGCCCCAGCATTTT